A single sample is the source of the 29 T cell receptor beta chains below, sequenced in a study of human T cells and chemical hapten exposure. MiXCR, run by TCRdb on the RACE reads, gives a single entry per CDR3 protein. The data hold under 50,000 distinct CDR3 sequences, with 3% to 4% observed a single time. The time point was: healthy volunteer bleed at 6 weeks. It was unfractionated whole blood from which total RNA was extracted. The sample was whole blood. The origin of the receptors is a human donor in good health. Some clones in this sample may be carry-over from other donors' samples.

The sample holds many counts of this clonotype. V and J are TRBV5-4 and TRBJ2-7, with TRBD2 identical over 8 bases. This CDR3 contains 16 residues. J gave up 3 bases and V 4 bases, and 12 bases lay outside the gene matches. Germline assignment: CDR1 SGHNT and CDR2 YYREEE (reference sequence). Here the CDR3 DNA reads TGTGCCAGCAGCGGATCCCCAGCGGGAGTGAGCTACGAGCAGTACTTC. Translation gives CASSGSPAGVSYEQYF.

Note on this clonotype: A read error may be the cause here, since a much bigger clone is one base away. The rearrangement links TRBV12-3 or TRBV12-4 to TRBJ1-1; possible D gene TRBD1, 5 bases. This CDR3 spans 13 amino acids. Trimming removed 6 bases from V and 7 bases from J, with 15 bases in between. In DNA form, the CDR3 reads TGTGCCAGCAGGGAATGGAGCGGGGGTGAAGCTTTCTTT. Its protein product is CASREWSGGEAFF.

This clonotype was counted between two and nine times. V gene TRBV7-8 combines with J gene TRBJ2-3; D unclear. CDR3 size: 14 residues. Germline V CDR1 and CDR2: SGHVS, FQNEAQ. V lost 3 bases, J lost 1 base, and 8 bases lay in between. The CDR3 sequence: CASSLQLGTDTQYF. The CDR3 coding sequence is TGTGCCAGCAGCTTGCAATTGGGCACAGATACGCAGTATTTT. The variable domain in full, completed from reference TRBV7-8 and TRBJ2-3, reads GAGVSQSPRYKVAKRGQDVALRCDPISGHVSLFWYQQALGQGPEFLTYFQNEAQLDKSGLPSDRFFAERPEGSVSTLKIQRTQQEDSAVYLCASSLQLGTDTQYFGPGTRLTVL.

The rearrangement uses TRBV29-1 and TRBJ2-2; 8 bases map to TRBD1. The length of the CDR3 is 15 residues. Germline V lookup: CDR1 SQVTM, CDR2 ANQGSEA. V gave up 7 bases and J gave up 5 bases; unmatched junction bases: 12. CDR3 sequence: CSARKQGAVTGELFF. The DNA of the CDR3 is TGCAGCGCTCGCAAGCAGGGGGCGGTTACCGGGGAGCTGTTTTTT.

This clonotype was picked up many times. This chain uses TRBV12-3 or TRBV12-4 with TRBJ2-1; 8 nucleotides match TRBD1. Germline trimming cut 7 bases from V and 9 bases from J; bases unmatched to any gene: 11. The CDR3 contains 14 residues. CDR3: CASTPSRTGFEQFF. Written as DNA, the CDR3 is TGTGCCAGCACCCCTTCAAGGACAGGGTTTGAGCAGTTCTTC.

This clonotype was seen ten or more times. The CDR3 nucleotides read TGTGCCAGCAGGTCTAGCTCAGGCTCCTACAATGAGCAGTTCTTC. This translates into CASRSSSGSYNEQFF. This chain joins TRBV28 and TRBJ2-1; tentative D call: TRBD2 (5 bases). Trimming took off 6 bases at V and 0 bases at J, with 12 bases between the two ends. Germline CDR1 MDHEN, CDR2 SYDVKM. The CDR3 spans 15 residues.

At least ten counts were recorded for this clonotype. The V and J genes are TRBV7-3 and TRBJ1-2, with 9 bases lining up with TRBD1. The CDR3 covers 13 residues. V lost 5 bases, J lost 5 bases, and 3 bases stayed unmatched. The germline V gene encodes CDR1 SGHTA and CDR2 FQGTGA. The CDR3 nucleotides are TGTGCCAGCAGCGAGACAGGGGGGTATGGCTACACCTTC. This gives the protein CASSETGGYGYTF.

This clonotype showed up many times. This sequence joins TRBV6-1 and TRBJ1-1; D perhaps matches TRBD1 (5 bases). The V gene lost 4 bases and the J gene lost 1 base, with 7 bases spanning the gap. The germline V gene encodes CDR1 MNHNS and CDR2 SASEGT. The CDR3 consists of 13 residues. The CDR3 DNA reads TGTGCCAGCAGTGTCGACAGGAACACTGAAGCTTTCTTT. It translates to CASSVDRNTEAFF.

This clonotype appeared many times. This sequence joins TRBV5-1 and TRBJ2-1; a possible D gene is TRBD1 (5 bases). The CDR3 is made up of 14 amino acids. The germline V gene has CDR1 SGHRS and CDR2 YFSETQ. V lost 6 bases and J lost 9, with 19 bases in between. CDR3 region: CASTVGVARSEQFF. CDR3 DNA: TGCGCCAGCACCGTAGGGGTAGCTCGATCTGAGCAGTTCTTC.

Ten or more counts support this clonotype. This chain links TRBV18 with TRBJ2-5; D is possibly TRBD1 (5 bases). CDR1 is KGHSH, CDR2 LQKENI, per germline. The CDR3 runs 14 residues. V shed 1 base and J shed 4 bases, with 10 bases lying between them. The chain's CDR3 is CASSPLLTAETQYF. In DNA, the CDR3 is TGTGCCAGCTCACCACTGTTGACAGCAGAGACCCAGTACTTC.

This clonotype has only a few counts. This chain uses TRBV28 with TRBJ2-7; unclear D gene. The germline gives CDR1 MDHEN, CDR2 SYDVKM. The CDR3 is 13 residues long. The V end lost 1 base, the J end lost 7 bases, and 11 bases lay between the germline ends. This CDR3 reads CASSLSALKEQYF. CDR3 coding DNA: TGTGCCAGCAGTTTATCTGCCCTGAAGGAGCAGTACTTC.

This clonotype was recorded many times. The gene calls are TRBV12-3 or TRBV12-4 and TRBJ1-2; D might be TRBD1 (6 bases). The CDR3 extends over 15 amino acids. V lost 5 bases to trimming and J lost 4 bases, with 17 bases between them. The CDR3 is CASSASWGQIYGYTF. The CDR3 coding sequence is TGTGCCAGCAGTGCTTCCTGGGGGCAGATCTATGGCTACACCTTC.

Ten or more counts support this clonotype. The chain recombines TRBV5-6 with TRBJ1-6; D is uncertain. CDR1 and CDR2 (germline): SGHDT, YYEEEE. V was cut by 3 bases and J by 6 bases, with 7 bases left in between. The CDR3 is 13 residues long. Here the CDR3 DNA reads TGTGCCAGCAGCTGGGCGGCTAATTCACCCCTCCACTTT. Translated, it gives CASSWAANSPLHF.

This clonotype showed up many times. V gene TRBV6-1 combines with J gene TRBJ2-6; TRBD2 aligns across 7 bases. Germline lookup yields CDR1 MNHNS and CDR2 SASEGT. The CDR3 extends over 19 amino acids. With V trimmed by 11 bases and J by 1 base, 20 bases remained unmatched. The CDR3, as DNA: TGTGCCGGGAGGGGAGGGAAGGGGCCATCCCTGTCTGGGGCCAACGTCCTGACTTTC. This codes for CAGRGGKGPSLSGANVLTF.

This clonotype has ten or more counts. The V gene is TRBV24-1, the J gene TRBJ1-2, with D perhaps TRBD1 (5 bases). CDR3 length: 14 residues. Germline V gene sequence: CDR1 KGHDR, CDR2 SFDVKD. Trimming shortened V by 3 bases and J by 4 bases, and 11 bases separated the two germline ends. DNA of the CDR3: TGTGCCACCAGTGATCCGGGACGGAGCTATGGCTACACCTTC. Protein sequence: CATSDPGRSYGYTF.

This clonotype came up many times. The V and J genes are TRBV12-3 or TRBV12-4 and TRBJ2-1, with no clear D. V lost 2 bases and J 4 bases, leaving 3 bases between the germline ends. The CDR3 extends over 12 amino acids. DNA for the CDR3: TGTGCCAGCAGTTTAACATACAATGAGCAGTTCTTC. Residues: CASSLTYNEQFF.

This clonotype was counted at least ten times. The chain links TRBV24-1 to TRBJ2-3, with a tentative D call TRBD1 (6 bases). Germline lookup yields CDR1 KGHDR and CDR2 SFDVKD. Between the trimmed V and J ends, which lost 3 bases and 3 bases, there was a span of 15 bases. The CDR3 totals 16 residues. CDR3 sequence: CATSDPPDSWTDTQYF. CDR3 in DNA: TGTGCCACCAGTGATCCCCCGGACAGCTGGACAGATACGCAGTATTTT.

This sequence joins TRBV27 and TRBJ2-7; TRBD1 matches 10 bases. After removal of 8 bases from V and 2 bases from J, the junction contained 9 bases not matched to a gene. The length of the CDR3 is 15 residues. Germline values: CDR1 MNHEY, CDR2 SMNVEV (reference sequence). The DNA of the CDR3 is TGTGCCAGCGCGCTCGGGGGGACAGGGGCCTACGAGCAGTACTTC. This sequence encodes CASALGGTGAYEQYF.

This clonotype appeared many times. The chain uses TRBV5-4 and TRBJ2-1; the match to TRBD2 covers 8 bases. CDR3 length equals 15 residues. V gave up 0 bases and J gave up 2 bases; unmatched junction bases: 1. Germline V CDR1 and CDR2: SGHNT, YYREEE (reference sequence). CDR3 region: CASSLGAGAYNEQFF. Written as DNA, the CDR3 is TGTGCCAGCAGCTTGGGAGCGGGAGCCTACAATGAGCAGTTCTTC.

This clonotype has ten or more counts. The chain links TRBV28 to TRBJ1-4, with D perhaps matching TRBD1 (5 bases). V was cut by 1 base and J by 8 bases, with 14 bases left in between. Germline loops: CDR1 MDHEN, CDR2 SYDVKM. This CDR3 spans 15 amino acids. Here the CDR3 reads CASSLSPRGPEKLFF. The CDR3 region has the DNA TGTGCCAGCAGTTTATCTCCACGGGGCCCCGAAAAACTGTTTTTT.

This clonotype was detected ten times or more. This chain connects TRBV30 to TRBJ1-5, with TRBD1 matching 8 bases. The CDR3 is 15 residues long. The V gene's germline CDR1 is GTSNPN and CDR2 SVGIG (reference sequence). The J segment lost 0 bases and the V segment lost 3 bases, leaving 4 bases of the junction unmatched. Here the CDR3 reads CAWSRTGGSNQPQHF. The CDR3 nucleotides are TGTGCCTGGAGCCGTACAGGGGGTAGCAATCAGCCCCAGCATTTT.

This clonotype is labeled medium-sized. The V gene is TRBV5-1, the J gene TRBJ1-1; D perhaps matches TRBD1 (6 bases). The ends were cut back, 0 bases at V and 3 bases at J, with 27 bases in the middle. CDR3 length: 20 amino acids. The V gene's germline CDR1 is SGHRS and CDR2 YFSETQ. CDR3 amino acids: CASSLGGVLDSGTLDTEAFF. As DNA, the CDR3 is TGCGCCAGCAGCTTGGGAGGGGTATTGGACAGTGGGACATTGGACACTGAAGCTTTCTTT.

Only a few counts were recorded for this clonotype. The rearrangement links TRBV20-1 to TRBJ2-7; D is undetermined. With 2 bases removed from V and 0 bases from J, the gap between germline ends came to 2 bases. Germline V gene lookup returns CDR1 DFQATT and CDR2 SNEGSKA (reference sequence). The CDR3 runs to 11 residues. CDR3 protein: CSARISYEQYF. Here the CDR3 DNA reads TGCAGTGCTAGAATCTCCTACGAGCAGTACTTC.

This clonotype was counted many times. V gene TRBV18 combines with J gene TRBJ2-3, with TRBD1 matching 8 bases. V lost 6 bases and J lost 4; bases outside the gene matches: 9. The CDR3 is made up of 15 amino acids. The V gene's germline CDR1 is KGHSH and CDR2 LQKENI. For the CDR3, the DNA is TGTGCCAGCTCGCCCCGGACAGGGAACGCAGATACGCAGTATTTT. Translating it yields CASSPRTGNADTQYF.

This clonotype turned up a few times. The gene calls are TRBV6-1 and TRBJ2-5; 8 bases match TRBD1. J gave up 3 bases and V 0 bases, and 6 bases lay outside the gene matches. The CDR3 consists of 16 residues. The germline V gene has CDR1 MNHNS and CDR2 SASEGT. The CDR3 region has the DNA TGTGCCAGCAGTGAAGCAATCGGGACAGGAGAAGAGACCCAGTACTTC. Amino acid sequence: CASSEAIGTGEETQYF.

This clonotype was seen at least ten times. V and J are TRBV16 and TRBJ1-3; D is uncertain. The V end was cut by 3 bases, the J end by 1 base, with 19 bases between. This CDR3 has 18 amino acids. Looked up from germline, CDR1 is KGHSY and CDR2 is FQNENV. The CDR3 loop is CASSQSFPGSGSGNTIYF. CDR3 DNA sequence: TGTGCCAGCAGCCAGAGTTTTCCGGGGAGCGGGTCTGGAAACACCATATATTTT.

This clonotype was found many times. The chain recombines TRBV29-1 with TRBJ2-7, with 14 bases aligning to TRBD2. The trim removed 0 bases at V and 6 bases at J, leaving 7 bases unmatched. CDR3 length equals 16 residues. Germline V gives CDR1 SQVTM, CDR2 ANQGSEA. Written as DNA, the CDR3 is TGCAGCGTTGAAGATCCGACTAGCGGGAGGGCCGGCGAGCAGTACTTC. It codes for CSVEDPTSGRAGEQYF.

This clonotype was seen repeatedly, ten times or more. The chain employs TRBV20-1 and TRBJ2-7; TRBD2 matches 9 bases. Unmatched junction bases numbered 4, after V lost 2 bases and J lost 2 bases. This CDR3 contains 14 residues. Germline-derived CDR1 and CDR2 are DFQATT and SNEGSKA (reference sequence). The CDR3 protein is CSARTSGPTYEQYF. CDR3 in DNA: TGCAGTGCTAGAACTAGCGGGCCAACCTACGAGCAGTACTTC.

This clonotype was detected a few times. This CDR3 reads CSGGTSGRGTGELFF. DNA of the CDR3: TGCAGCGGCGGGACTAGCGGGAGGGGGACCGGGGAGCTGTTTTTT. The chain joins TRBV29-1 to TRBJ2-2; 16 nucleotides agree with TRBD2. The CDR3 spans 15 residues. V was pared by 7 bases and J by 5 bases, with 4 bases of the junction left unmatched. From germline, CDR1 is SQVTM and CDR2 ANQGSEA.